The 28 T cell receptor beta chains in this list originate from one sample, sequenced in a study of T cells in Graves' hyperthyroidism and ophthalmopathy. Using RNA transcripts as the source, TCR beta CDR3 regions were amplified. TCR CDR3 underwent first-round RT-PCR with the HTBI primer set. TCRdb itself ran the multiplex PCR reads through MiXCR, one entry per CDR3 protein. The sample has roughly 710,000 distinct CDR3 sequences; 35% are singletons. Sequencing was done on a sample of blood. The receptors were gathered from a woman in her forties with Graves' hyperthyroidism.

This clonotype came up a few times. In nucleotides, the CDR3 is TGTGCCAGCAGTTACGAACAGTTGAACACTGAAGCTTTCTTT. Its translation: CASSYEQLNTEAFF. The V and J genes are TRBV6-2 or TRBV6-3 and TRBJ1-1; D gene uncertain. The CDR3 runs 14 residues. From germline, CDR1 is MNHEY and CDR2 SVGEGT. The V end was cut by 2 bases, the J end by 0 bases, with 7 bases between.

This clonotype was detected ten times or more. V and J are TRBV9 and TRBJ2-5; D possibly corresponds to TRBD1 (5 bases). The CDR3 has 15 amino acids. The germline V gene has CDR1 SGDLS and CDR2 YYNGEE. Trimming took off 3 bases at V and 1 base at J, with 13 bases between the two ends. CDR3 nucleotide sequence: TGTGCCAGCAGCGCAGGGTTTGGTCGCCAAGAGACCCAGTACTTC. Translation: CASSAGFGRQETQYF.

This clonotype was seen only a few times. This chain links TRBV9 with TRBJ1-3; D gene ambiguous. V was clipped by 0 bases and J by 0 bases, with 10 bases between them. From germline, CDR1 is SGDLS and CDR2 YYNGEE. CDR3 length: 16 amino acids. The CDR3 region is CASSVASGFSGNTIYF. The CDR3 nucleotides read TGTGCCAGCAGCGTAGCTAGCGGGTTCTCTGGAAACACCATATATTTT. Using reference TRBV9 and TRBJ1-3 for the parts outside the CDR3, the full variable domain is DSGVTQTPKHLITATGQRVTLRCSPRSGDLSVYWYQQSLDQGLQFLIQYYNGEERAKGNILERFSAQQFPDLHSELNLSSLELGDSALYFCASSVASGFSGNTIYFGEGSWLTVV.

V is TRBV27 and J is TRBJ1-5, with D possibly TRBD1 on 6 matching bases. Trimming cost V 2 bases and J 7 bases, with 18 bases left between them. This CDR3 contains 16 residues. In germline, CDR1 is MNHEY, CDR2 SMNVEV (reference sequence). The CDR3 is CASSLGPAGHQQPQHF. For the CDR3, the DNA is TGTGCCAGCAGTTTAGGTCCCGCGGGACACCAACAGCCCCAGCATTTT.

The CDR3 sequence is CASSLVGTGANYEQYF. The CDR3 DNA is TGTGCCAGCAGCTTAGTGGGGACAGGGGCAAACTACGAGCAGTACTTC. V usage is TRBV7-9 and J usage is TRBJ2-7; 10 bases line up with TRBD1. CDR1 and CDR2 (germline): SEHNR, FQNEAQ (reference sequence). J lost 3 bases, V lost 1 base, and 6 bases had no gene match. This CDR3 has 16 residues.

This clonotype came up a few times. V usage is TRBV6-2 or TRBV6-3 and J usage is TRBJ1-5, with D unresolved. Germline loops: CDR1 MNHEY, CDR2 SVGEGT. This CDR3 is 13 amino acids long. Trimming left V 8 bases short and J 2 bases short, with 10 bases between. The CDR3 loop reads CASRWAGNQPQHF. The CDR3 DNA follows: TGTGCCAGCCGGTGGGCGGGCAATCAGCCCCAGCATTTT.

This clonotype was counted at least ten times. J is TRBJ2-7 and V is TRBV7-8; D not resolved. The V end lost 4 bases, the J end lost 2 bases, and 15 bases lay between the germline ends. The CDR3 has 15 residues. Germline CDR1 and CDR2: SGHVS and FQNEAQ. The CDR3 here is CASSSGRVSTYEQYF. CDR3 DNA: TGTGCCAGCAGCTCCGGACGTGTATCAACCTACGAGCAGTACTTC. The full variable domain, completed using reference TRBV7-8 and TRBJ2-7, is GAGVSQSPRYKVAKRGQDVALRCDPISGHVSLFWYQQALGQGPEFLTYFQNEAQLDKSGLPSDRFFAERPEGSVSTLKIQRTQQEDSAVYLCASSSGRVSTYEQYFGPGTRLTVT.

This clonotype was counted once. The missing conserved phenylalanine or tryptophan at the end of this CDR3 makes a read error likely. This chain connects TRBV7-9 to TRBJ2-7; 8 bases agree with TRBD1. This CDR3 spans 15 amino acids. The V gene end was trimmed by 7 bases and the J gene end by 1 base; junction bases not matched to a gene: 9. The germline CDR1 and CDR2 sequences are SEHNR and FQNEAQ (reference sequence). CDR3 sequence reads: CASTPTGTGSYEQYL. The CDR3 DNA is TGTGCCAGCACCCCAACGGGGACAGGATCCTACGAGCAGTACCTC.

This clonotype was recorded at least ten times. The V and J genes are TRBV12-3 or TRBV12-4 and TRBJ1-2; D call uncertain. The CDR3 consists of 13 residues. The germline V and J ends were trimmed by 1 base and 6 bases, with 9 bases remaining between them. This CDR3 reads CASSLGQEDGYTF. The CDR3 DNA reads TGTGCCAGCAGTTTAGGGCAGGAAGATGGCTACACCTTC.

A few counts support this clonotype. This chain joins TRBV6-5 and TRBJ1-2; D perhaps matches TRBD1 (5 bases). Trimming left V 2 bases short and J 3 bases short, with 7 bases between. The CDR3 consists of 13 residues. Germline assignment: CDR1 MNHEY and CDR2 SVGAGI. The CDR3 protein is CASSYGAYYGYTF. In nucleotides, the CDR3 is TGTGCCAGCAGTTACGGGGCCTACTATGGCTACACCTTC.

The gene calls are TRBV7-8 and TRBJ1-5; TRBD1 aligns across 9 bases. From germline, CDR1 is SGHVS and CDR2 FQNEAQ. The CDR3 runs 16 residues. Trimming cost V 3 bases and J 4 bases; bases outside gene matches: 7. CDR3: CASSFLQGAGNQPQHF. CDR3 in DNA: TGTGCCAGCAGCTTTTTACAGGGGGCGGGTAATCAGCCCCAGCATTTT.

About this clonotype: A much bigger clone sits one base away, suggesting this may be a read error. The rearrangement uses TRBV7-9 and TRBJ1-2; no clear D gene. The CDR3 has 13 residues. Per germline, CDR1 SEHNR and CDR2 FQNEAQ (reference sequence). The CDR3 DNA reads TGTGCCAGCAGTTACGACCAGGTCTATCGCTACACCTTC. This gives the protein CASSYDQVYRYTF. Variable domain in full (rest from reference TRBV7-9 and TRBJ1-2): DTGVSQNPRHKITKRGQNVTFRCDPISEHNRLYWYRQTLGQGPEFLTYFQNEAQLEKSRLLSDRFSAERPKGSFSTLEIQRTEQGDSAMYLCASSYDQVYRYTFGSGTRLTVV.

This sequence joins TRBV20-1 and TRBJ1-5, with D perhaps matching TRBD1 (5 bases). The length of the CDR3 is 13 residues. Germline lookup yields CDR1 DFQATT and CDR2 SNEGSKA (reference sequence). Between the trimmed V and J ends, which lost 7 bases and 2 bases, there was a span of 12 bases. The CDR3 DNA is TGCAGTGGTACGTCACAGGGCAATCAGCCCCAGCATTTT. Its translation is CSGTSQGNQPQHF.

V and J are TRBV29-1 and TRBJ2-5, with 14 bases fitting TRBD2. The CDR3 length is 11 residues. V was clipped by 8 bases and J by 9 bases; unmatched bases: 2. The germline V gene encodes CDR1 SQVTM and CDR2 ANQGSEA. CDR3 coding DNA: TGCAGCCTGACTAGCGGGAGGGCCCAGTACTTC. The encoded protein is CSLTSGRAQYF.

Note on this clonotype: One end of the junction varies from germline; a read error may be responsible. The V call is TRBV7-2, the J call TRBJ1-6, with TRBD1 as a possible D gene (5 bases). The CDR3 totals 13 residues. Per germline, CDR1 SGHTA and CDR2 FQGNSA. The CDR3 here is CASSHRTPAPLHF. CDR3 sequence (DNA): TGCGCCAGCAGCCACAGGACTCCGGCACCCCTCCACTTT.

This clonotype appeared many times. CDR3: CASSAGQGYAEAFF. The CDR3 bases are TGTGCCAGTAGTGCGGGACAGGGGTATGCTGAAGCTTTCTTT. The V gene is TRBV19, the J gene TRBJ1-1, with 10 nucleotides matching TRBD1. V dropped 5 bases and J dropped 6; count of bases not matched to a gene: 6. The V gene's germline CDR1 is LNHDA and CDR2 SQIVND (reference sequence). CDR3 length: 14 residues.

At least ten counts were recorded for this clonotype. This chain joins TRBV19 and TRBJ1-1; 7 positions match TRBD1. V lost 10 bases and J lost 6; bases outside the gene matches: 11. This CDR3 region has 13 residues. Germline CDR1 and CDR2: LNHDA and SQIVND (reference sequence). The CDR3 is CAIARSRGPEAFF. The CDR3 nucleotides are TGTGCCATCGCGAGATCGAGGGGGCCTGAAGCTTTCTTT.

The V call is TRBV25-1, the J call TRBJ1-5; 10 bases are a match to TRBD1. J lost 4 bases, V lost 4 bases, and 10 bases had no gene match. This CDR3 region has 17 residues. Germline V gene data show CDR1 as MGHDK and CDR2 as SYGVNS. In DNA form, the CDR3 reads TGTGCCAGCAGTGCCATTCGAGGGACAGGGGTTAATCAGCCCCAGCATTTT. This translates into CASSAIRGTGVNQPQHF.

This clonotype was found a few times. The rearrangement joins TRBV7-9 to TRBJ1-2, with a tentative D call TRBD1 (5 bases). The V and J ends lost 4 bases and 8 bases respectively, with 29 bases between them. CDR3 length: 18 residues. Germline V gives CDR1 SEHNR, CDR2 FQNEAQ (reference sequence). The chain's CDR3 is CASSSYLGAGRPRGGYTF. The CDR3, as DNA: TGTGCCAGCAGCTCATACCTTGGGGCGGGCAGGCCCCGGGGAGGCTACACCTTC.

This clonotype was observed many times. The chain joins TRBV6-6 to TRBJ2-5; perhaps TRBD1 as D (5 bases). Trimming took off 6 bases at V and 2 bases at J, with 22 bases between the two ends. The CDR3 sequence is 17 residues long. Germline lookup yields CDR1 MNHNY and CDR2 SVGAGI (reference sequence). CDR3 amino acids: CASSGYLGQGVQETQYF. CDR3 sequence (DNA): TGTGCCAGCAGCGGTTACCTCGGTCAGGGCGTACAAGAGACCCAGTACTTC.

Details on this clonotype: It may be a read error: a sequence one base away is much more abundant. The DNA for the CDR3 is TGTGCCAGCAGCCTGTCGTTCGGGAATGGCTACATCTTC. This codes for CASSLSFGNGYIF. This rearrangement joins TRBV7-2 to TRBJ1-2; D is unclear. Germline V lookup: CDR1 SGHTA, CDR2 FQGNSA. The CDR3 runs to 13 residues.

Many counts were recorded for this clonotype. This chain uses TRBV29-1 with TRBJ2-7, with 7 bases that match TRBD2. In germline, CDR1 is SQVTM, CDR2 ANQGSEA. The junction had 9 bases not matched to a gene; V was cut back by 1 base and J by 3 bases. This CDR3 contains 15 residues. In nucleotides, the CDR3 is TGCAGCGTTGAAGGGTCTAGCGGAGCAAGCTACGAGCAGTACTTC. Its protein is CSVEGSSGASYEQYF.

This clonotype was found many times. This chain uses TRBV6-5 with TRBJ2-6; D may match TRBD1 or TRBD2 (5 bases each). This CDR3 comprises 15 residues. The germline V gene encodes CDR1 MNHEY and CDR2 SVGAGI. Trimming shortened V by 4 bases and J by 2 bases, and 9 bases separated the two germline ends. The CDR3 protein is CASSSGDAGANVLTF. The CDR3, as DNA: TGTGCCAGCAGTTCCGGGGACGCTGGGGCCAACGTCCTGACTTTC.

The chain uses TRBV12-3 or TRBV12-4 and TRBJ2-5; D possibly matches TRBD1 or TRBD2 (5 bases each). This CDR3 comprises 19 residues. The V end was cut by 6 bases, the J end by 2 bases, with 28 bases between. This CDR3 is CASSVEGAGDSASQETQYF. The CDR3 DNA reads TGTGCCAGCAGCGTAGAAGGGGCCGGGGATTCGGCCAGTCAAGAGACCCAGTACTTC.

About this clonotype: The conserved final phenylalanine or tryptophan is absent from the CDR3, which likely points to a read error. The DNA is left out, because the CDR3 cannot be placed on it with certainty; the CDR3 is given as TCRdb lists it. J is TRBJ1-6 and V is TRBV11-2. Germline V gives CDR1 SGHAT, CDR2 FQNNGV. Inclusive of both ends, the CDR3 amounts to 11 amino acids. The CDR3 loop reads CASSSLDPGLA.

This clonotype was seen many times. The V call is TRBV7-2, the J call TRBJ2-5; the match to TRBD2 covers 9 bases. The CDR3 length is 15 residues. Germline V gene lookup returns CDR1 SGHTA and CDR2 FQGNSA. Losses at the gene ends were 3 bases for V and 5 bases for J; bases not matched to a gene: 7. Here the CDR3 DNA reads TGTGCCAGCAGCTTTCCGGGACTAGCTGTCGAGACCCAGTACTTC. Residues: CASSFPGLAVETQYF.

Comment on this clonotype: This may come from a read error, since a much larger clone is one base off. The chain combines TRBV7-2 with TRBJ2-6; 10 bases map to TRBD2. Per the germline V gene, CDR1 is SGHTA and CDR2 is FQGNSA. This CDR3 is 17 amino acids long. In DNA form, the CDR3 reads TGTGCCAGCAGCTCCCGGACTAGCGGCTCTGGGGCCAACGCCCTGACTTTC. Translated, it gives CASSSRTSGSGANALTF.

CDR3 amino acids: CASIENTGGAGELFF. CDR3 coding DNA: TGTGCCAGCATCGAAAACACGGGAGGGGCCGGGGAGCTGTTTTTT. This chain links TRBV7-2 with TRBJ2-2; 8 bases are a match to TRBD2. V dropped 7 bases and J dropped 6; count of bases not matched to a gene: 10. Germline assignment: CDR1 SGHTA and CDR2 FQGNSA. The CDR3 loop spans 15 amino acids. The full variable domain, completed using reference TRBV7-2 and TRBJ2-2, is GAGVSQSPSNKVTEKGKDVELRCDPISGHTALYWYRQSLGQGLEFLIYFQGNSAPDKSGLPSDRFSAERTGGSVSTLTIQRTQQEDSAVYLCASIENTGGAGELFFGEGSRLTVL.